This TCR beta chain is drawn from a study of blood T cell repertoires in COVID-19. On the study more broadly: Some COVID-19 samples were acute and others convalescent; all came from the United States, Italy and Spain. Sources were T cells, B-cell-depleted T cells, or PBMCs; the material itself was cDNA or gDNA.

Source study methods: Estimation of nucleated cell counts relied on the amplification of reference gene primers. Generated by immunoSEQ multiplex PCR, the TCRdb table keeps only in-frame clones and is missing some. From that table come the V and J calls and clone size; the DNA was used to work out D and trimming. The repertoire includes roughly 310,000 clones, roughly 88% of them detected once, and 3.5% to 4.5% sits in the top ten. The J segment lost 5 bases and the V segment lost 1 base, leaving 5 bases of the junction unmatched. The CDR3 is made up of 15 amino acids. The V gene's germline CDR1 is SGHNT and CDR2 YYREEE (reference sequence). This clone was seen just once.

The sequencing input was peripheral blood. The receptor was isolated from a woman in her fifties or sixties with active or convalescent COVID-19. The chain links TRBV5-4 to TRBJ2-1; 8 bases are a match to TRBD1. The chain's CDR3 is CASSLPGTGNNEQFF. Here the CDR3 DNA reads TGTGCCAGCAGCTTGCCTGGGACAGGTAACAATGAGCAGTTCTTC.